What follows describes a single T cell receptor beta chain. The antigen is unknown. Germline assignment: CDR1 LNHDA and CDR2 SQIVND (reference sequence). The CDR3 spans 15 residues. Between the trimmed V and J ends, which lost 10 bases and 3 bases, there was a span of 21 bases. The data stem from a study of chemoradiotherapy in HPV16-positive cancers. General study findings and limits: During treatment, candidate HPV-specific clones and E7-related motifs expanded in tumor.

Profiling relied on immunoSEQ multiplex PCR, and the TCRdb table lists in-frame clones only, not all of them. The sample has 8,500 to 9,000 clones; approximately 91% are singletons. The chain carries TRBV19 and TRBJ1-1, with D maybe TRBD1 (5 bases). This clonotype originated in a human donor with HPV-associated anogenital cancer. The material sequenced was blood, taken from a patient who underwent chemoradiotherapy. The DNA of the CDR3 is TGTGCCACCCCGGGGTGGCAGGGAGTGGACACTGAAGCTTTCTTT. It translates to CATPGWQGVDTEAFF.